This T cell receptor (beta chain) was observed in a study of blood T cell repertoires in COVID-19 (dated by TCRdb to 2019 to 2021). Broadly, across the study: Samples covering the acute and convalescent phases of COVID-19 were provided by collaborators in the United States, Italy and Spain. The material from the prospective study consisted of cDNA or gDNA derived from T cells, B-cell-depleted T cells, or PBMCs. Deeply sampled blood TCRbeta repertoires from subjects exposed to, actively infected with, or recovered from COVID-19 were included in the dataset. The repertoires were released in a freely available public database meant as a resource for research on the immune response to SARS-CoV-2. The samples were drawn from the first 160 participants of the ongoing ImmuneRACE study and from roughly 1,300 subjects provided by 6 global collaborators. A de-identified subject ID, COVID-19 status, age in years and sex were almost always included in the sample metadata. Where available, HLA class I and class II types were obtained from metadata supplied by the sample provider rather than from assay-based typing. What the research found in general, with its limitations: The quantity of clinical and demographic metadata differed by source and by participant and was supplied without curation.

TCRbeta CDR3 regions were amplified from genomic DNA using the immunoSEQ Assay, a bias-controlled multiplex PCR. Per the original workflow: Nucleated cell counts per sample were estimated from amplification of reference gene primers within the assay. Sequence reads were collapsed and filtered to measure the absolute abundance of every unique TCRbeta CDR3 rearrangement. Productive Simpson clonality was computed per sample as the square root of Simpson's diversity index over productive rearrangements. The clones in this table, taken by TCRdb from immuneACCESS, are in-frame only. Not every clone is retained; where verified, under half of the shortfall comes from an unresolved V gene, and the cause of the rest is unknown. That table furnishes V, J and clone size, whereas the DNA furnished D and trimming. This sample has 90,000 to 100,000 clones in its table, and about 80% of those were observed once. The ten largest account for about 17% of the sample.

CDR1 and CDR2 were assigned from the germline V gene (reference sequence) as LNHDA and SQIVND. From the cysteine up to the phenylalanine, the CDR3 has a length of 13 residues. The entry retains the CDR3 DNA only, 39 bases that are in frame from base 1. Trimming takes 8 bases from V and 0 bases from J, and the germline ends sit 9 bases apart. With respect to this clone: Its specific antigen is unknown. No much larger clone is present one base from it, and per-base qualities are unavailable.

Whole blood was collected in K2EDTA tubes by collaborating institutions according to the institutions' own protocols. For TCRbeta analysis, collaborators shipped samples in one of three forms: frozen whole blood, isolated PBMCs, or DNA extracted from either of those sample types. This clonotype was sampled from a man at least 80 years old with acute or convalescent COVID-19. Sequencing was performed on peripheral blood. Recombination joined TRBV19 with TRBJ2-3, and TRBD2 may be the D gene, going by 6 matching bases. The CDR3 in this case is CASRLDSTDTQYF. Read as DNA, the sequence is TGTGCCAGTCGACTAGACAGCACAGATACGCAGTATTTT. With the rest looked up from the reference TRBV19 and TRBJ2-3 genes rather than sequenced, the full variable domain is DGGITQSPKYLFRKEGQNVTLSCEQNLNHDAMYWYRQDPGQGLRLIYYSQIVNDFQKGDIAEGYSVSREKKESFPLTVTSAQKNPTAFYLCASRLDSTDTQYFGPGTRLTVL.